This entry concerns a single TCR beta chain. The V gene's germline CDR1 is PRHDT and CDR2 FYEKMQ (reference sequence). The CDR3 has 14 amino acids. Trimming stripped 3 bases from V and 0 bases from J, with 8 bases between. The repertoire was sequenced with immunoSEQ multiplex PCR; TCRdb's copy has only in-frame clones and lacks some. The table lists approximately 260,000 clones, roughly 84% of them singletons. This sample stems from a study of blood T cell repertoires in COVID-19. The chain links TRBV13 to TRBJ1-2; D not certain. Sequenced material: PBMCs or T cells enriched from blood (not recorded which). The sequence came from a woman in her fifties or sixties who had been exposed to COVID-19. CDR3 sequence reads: CASSLVTANYGYTF. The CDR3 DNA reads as TGTGCCAGCAGCTTGGTAACAGCTAACTATGGCTACACCTTC.